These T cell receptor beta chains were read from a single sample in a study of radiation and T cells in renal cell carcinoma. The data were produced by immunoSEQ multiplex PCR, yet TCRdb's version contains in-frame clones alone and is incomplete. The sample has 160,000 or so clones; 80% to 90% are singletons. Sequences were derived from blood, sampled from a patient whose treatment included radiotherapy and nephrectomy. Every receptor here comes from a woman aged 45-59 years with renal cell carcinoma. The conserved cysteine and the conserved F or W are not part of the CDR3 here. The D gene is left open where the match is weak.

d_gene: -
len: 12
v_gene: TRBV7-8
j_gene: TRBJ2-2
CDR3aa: ASSSTGNTGELF

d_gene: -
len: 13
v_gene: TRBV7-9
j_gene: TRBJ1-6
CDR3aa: ASMSGSSYNSPLH

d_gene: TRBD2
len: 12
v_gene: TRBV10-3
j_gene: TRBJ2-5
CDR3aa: AISPGLAGETQY

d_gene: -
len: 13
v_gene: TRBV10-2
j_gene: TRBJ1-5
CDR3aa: ASSESWGWVQPQH

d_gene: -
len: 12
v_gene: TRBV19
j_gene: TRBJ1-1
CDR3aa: ASSRGDWYTEAF

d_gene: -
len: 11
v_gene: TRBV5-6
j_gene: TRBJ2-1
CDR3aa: ASSGGWVYEQF

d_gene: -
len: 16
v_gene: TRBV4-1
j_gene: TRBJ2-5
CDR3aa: ASSQGLRTPTIQETQY

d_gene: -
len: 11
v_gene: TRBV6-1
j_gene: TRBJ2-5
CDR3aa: ASRESGTETQY

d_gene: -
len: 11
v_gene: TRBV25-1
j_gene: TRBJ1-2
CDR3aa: ASRGSGADGYT

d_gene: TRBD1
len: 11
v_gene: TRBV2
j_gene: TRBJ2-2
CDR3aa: ARTPGGTGELF

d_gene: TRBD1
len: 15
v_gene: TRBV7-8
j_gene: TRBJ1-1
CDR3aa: ASSFSRQGARVTEAF

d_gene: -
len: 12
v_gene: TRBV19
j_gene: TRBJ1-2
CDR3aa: ASSIDTGYYGYT

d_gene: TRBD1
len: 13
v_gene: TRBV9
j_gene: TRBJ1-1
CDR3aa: ASSVGDRQNTEAF

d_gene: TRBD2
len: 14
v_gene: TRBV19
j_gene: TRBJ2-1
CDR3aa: ATKDFSGGSYNEQF

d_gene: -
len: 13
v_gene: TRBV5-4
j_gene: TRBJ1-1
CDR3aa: ASSLSLLGGSEAF

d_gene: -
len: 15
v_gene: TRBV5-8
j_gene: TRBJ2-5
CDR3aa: ASSFGRGPGLQETQY

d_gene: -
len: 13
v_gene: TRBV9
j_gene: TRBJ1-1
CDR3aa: ASSVVLGHYTEAF

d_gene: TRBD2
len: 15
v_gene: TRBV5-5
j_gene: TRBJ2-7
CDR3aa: ASSLGTSGYSSYEQY

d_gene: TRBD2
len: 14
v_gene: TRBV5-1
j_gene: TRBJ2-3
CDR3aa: ASTSGGPPSTDTQY

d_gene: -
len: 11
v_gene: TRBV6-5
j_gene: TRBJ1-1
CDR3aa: ASNLQGSTEAF

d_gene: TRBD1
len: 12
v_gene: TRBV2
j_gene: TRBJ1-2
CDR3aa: ASSEGGQLYGYT

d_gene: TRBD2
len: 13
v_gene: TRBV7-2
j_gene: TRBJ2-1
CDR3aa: ASSYRGGSYNEQF

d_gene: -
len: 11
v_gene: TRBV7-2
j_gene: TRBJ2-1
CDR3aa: ASSLRSRNEQF

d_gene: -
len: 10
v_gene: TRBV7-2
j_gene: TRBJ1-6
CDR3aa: ASSLDNSPLH

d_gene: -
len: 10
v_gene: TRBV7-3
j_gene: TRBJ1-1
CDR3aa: ALVGVRAEAF

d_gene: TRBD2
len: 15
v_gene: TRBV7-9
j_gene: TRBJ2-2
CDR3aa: ASSLVGGGLITGELF

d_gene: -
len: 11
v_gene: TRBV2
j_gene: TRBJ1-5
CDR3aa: AIAGDSNQPQH

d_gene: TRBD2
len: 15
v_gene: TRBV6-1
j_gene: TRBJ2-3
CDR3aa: ASSGSGGLTRTDTQY

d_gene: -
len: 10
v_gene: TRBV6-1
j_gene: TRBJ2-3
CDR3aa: ASRASTDTQY

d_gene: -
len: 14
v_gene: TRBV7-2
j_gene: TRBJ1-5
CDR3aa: ASSLSSGQVPKPQH

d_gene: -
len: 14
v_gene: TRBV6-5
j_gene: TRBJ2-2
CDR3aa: ASSYFSGSNTGELF

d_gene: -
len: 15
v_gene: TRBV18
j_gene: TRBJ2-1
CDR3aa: ASSPKGGPQSYNEQF

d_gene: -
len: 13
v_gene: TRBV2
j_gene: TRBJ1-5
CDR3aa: ASSRTSASNQPQH

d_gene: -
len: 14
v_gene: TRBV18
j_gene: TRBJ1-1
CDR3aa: ASSPAAGGAGTEAF

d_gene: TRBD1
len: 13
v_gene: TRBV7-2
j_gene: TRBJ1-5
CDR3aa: ASSLGDSLNQPQH

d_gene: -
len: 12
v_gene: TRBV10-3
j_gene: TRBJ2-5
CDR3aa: AISESWVEETQY

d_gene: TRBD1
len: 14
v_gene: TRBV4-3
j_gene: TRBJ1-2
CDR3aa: ASSQDENRGYYGYT

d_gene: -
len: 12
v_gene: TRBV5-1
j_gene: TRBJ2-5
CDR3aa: ASSLGQPWETQY

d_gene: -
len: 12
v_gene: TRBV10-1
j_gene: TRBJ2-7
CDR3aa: ASSEGGRGRVQY

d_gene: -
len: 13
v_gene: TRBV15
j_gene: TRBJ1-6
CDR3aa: ATSRGNVFDSPLH

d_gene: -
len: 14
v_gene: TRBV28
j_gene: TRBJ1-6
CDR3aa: ASSIWGRSYNSPLH

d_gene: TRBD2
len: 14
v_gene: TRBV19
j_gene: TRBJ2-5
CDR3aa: ASSSGEFGGAETQY

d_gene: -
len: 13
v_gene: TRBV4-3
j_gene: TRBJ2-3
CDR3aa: ASSYSQGNTDTQY

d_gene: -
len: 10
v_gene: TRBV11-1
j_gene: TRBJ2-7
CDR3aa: ASSLDNYEQY

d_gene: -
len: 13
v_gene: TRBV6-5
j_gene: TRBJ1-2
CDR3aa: ASSYLTDGGGGYT

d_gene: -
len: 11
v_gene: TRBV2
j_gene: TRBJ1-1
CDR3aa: ASSQDGNTEAF

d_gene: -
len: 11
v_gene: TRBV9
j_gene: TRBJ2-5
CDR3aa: ASSVVGGETQY

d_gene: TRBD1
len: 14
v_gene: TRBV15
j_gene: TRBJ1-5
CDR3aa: ATSRDRQGAIQPQH

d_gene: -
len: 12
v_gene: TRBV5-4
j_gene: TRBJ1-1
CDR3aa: ASRPDMSGSEAF